Following are 28 T cell receptor beta chains from one sample sequenced in a study of OX40 agonist ivuxolimab in advanced cancers. Profiling relied on immunoSEQ multiplex PCR, and the TCRdb table lists in-frame clones only, not all of them. This table holds some 60,000 clones, around 83% found once. The material sequenced was CD4+ or CD8+ T cells sorted from blood, taken in a trial of the OX40 agonist ivuxolimab. These receptors were taken from an adult with an advanced solid tumor such as melanoma, head and neck, liver or kidney cancer.

CDR3 coding DNA: TGTGCCAGCAGTCTCTCCGGGACAGGGGGCGAGCAGTACTTC. Translating it yields CASSLSGTGGEQYF. The V call is TRBV4-2, the J call TRBJ2-7; 11 nucleotides align to TRBD1. V lost 6 bases to trimming and J lost 6 bases; unmatched junction nucleotides: 7. Germline V CDR1 and CDR2: LGHNA, YNFKEQ. The CDR3 sequence is 14 residues long.

This rearrangement joins TRBV14 to TRBJ1-4; D is undetermined. Germline CDR1 and CDR2: SGHDN and FVKESK. The CDR3 length is 14 residues. V was cut by 2 bases and J by 3 bases, with 7 bases left in between. The CDR3 bases are TGTGCCAGCAGCCAAAGGAGGGCTAATGAAAAACTGTTTTTT. Its protein product is CASSQRRANEKLFF.

The J gene is TRBJ2-1, the V gene TRBV7-8; D ambiguous. CDR1 is SGHVS and CDR2 is FQNEAQ in the germline V gene. The CDR3 is 13 residues long. Trimming took off 3 bases at V and 10 bases at J, with 13 bases between the two ends. This CDR3 is CASSFSGSGEQFF. The CDR3 DNA sequence: TGTGCCAGCAGCTTCAGTGGATCGGGCGAGCAGTTCTTC.

The sample holds a few counts of this clone. The V call is TRBV25-1, the J call TRBJ1-4, with D perhaps matching TRBD1 (5 bases). The CDR3 is 17 residues long. The V end was cut by 3 bases, the J end by 7 bases, with 21 bases between. CDR1 is MGHDK, CDR2 SYGVNS, per germline. The CDR3 protein is CASSDAREQVRGEKLFF. The DNA for the CDR3 is TGTGCCAGCAGTGACGCCCGTGAACAGGTCAGAGGTGAAAAACTGTTTTTT.

The rearrangement uses TRBV10-3 and TRBJ1-5; no definite D call. Looked up from germline, CDR1 is ENHRY and CDR2 is SYGVKD. Deletions cut 3 bases from V and 2 bases from J, with 8 bases between. CDR3 size: 14 residues. CDR3 residues: CAISDLIGNQPQHF. The CDR3, as DNA: TGTGCCATCAGTGACCTGATAGGCAATCAGCCCCAGCATTTT.

The rearrangement joins TRBV12-2 to TRBJ2-7. TRBV12-2 is marked as a pseudogene. The CDR3 totals 11 residues. CDR3 nucleotide sequence: TGTGCAAGTCGCTTTTTGGGCGAGCAGTACTTC. It specifies CASRFLGEQYF.

The chain couples TRBV7-3 to TRBJ2-2; 7 bases align to TRBD1. CDR3 size: 15 residues. Germline-derived CDR1 and CDR2 are SGHTA and FQGTGA. After removal of 5 bases from V and 5 bases from J, the junction contained 8 bases not matched to a gene. DNA of the CDR3: TGTGCCAGCAGCCTCCGACAGGGTGGGACCGGGGAGCTGTTTTTT. This sequence encodes CASSLRQGGTGELFF.

In its sample, this clone was seen once. The rearrangement uses TRBV27 and TRBJ2-5; D uncertain. V lost 9 bases, J lost 5 bases, and 13 bases lay in between. This CDR3 has 12 amino acids. CDR1 and CDR2 (germline): MNHEY, SMNVEV (reference sequence). CDR3 DNA sequence: TGTGCCAGTAGACGTCTTGGGGAGACCCAGTACTTC. As protein: CASRRLGETQYF.

The V gene is TRBV6-5, the J gene TRBJ1-2; a possible D gene is TRBD1 (5 bases). The germline CDR1 and CDR2 sequences are MNHEY and SVGAGI. The CDR3 is made up of 14 amino acids. V lost 5 bases, J lost 5 bases, and 15 bases lay in between. CDR3 in amino acids: CASSERWQGYGYTF. CDR3 in DNA: TGTGCCAGCAGTGAAAGGTGGCAGGGATATGGCTACACCTTC.

This chain links TRBV5-6 with TRBJ1-4; D uncertain. This CDR3 spans 15 amino acids. Between the trimmed V and J ends, which lost 4 bases and 4 bases, there was a span of 14 bases. Germline lookup yields CDR1 SGHDT and CDR2 YYEEEE. The CDR3 sequence: CASSRKTGYNEKLFF. The CDR3 DNA is TGTGCCAGCAGCCGGAAGACGGGATATAATGAAAAACTGTTTTTT.

A remark on this clone: At one end the junction does not follow the germline gene, possibly because of a read error. The chain is built from TRBV19 and TRBJ1-5; D unclear. CDR1 and CDR2 from the germline V gene are LNHDA and SQIVND (reference sequence). The CDR3 is 14 residues long. This CDR3 reads CASTIVRGNQPQHF. DNA of the CDR3: TGTGCCAGTACTATAGTTCGGGGCAATCAGCCCCAGCATTTT.

This rearrangement joins TRBV6-6 to TRBJ1-2; TRBD1 is a possible D gene (5 bases). V was cut by 10 bases and J by 2 bases, with 17 bases left in between. The germline gives CDR1 MNHNY, CDR2 SVGAGI (reference sequence). The CDR3 runs 14 residues. The CDR3 loop is CATKTGTGNYGYTF. CDR3 bases: TGTGCCACTAAGACGGGTACAGGAAACTATGGCTACACCTTC.

The chain uses TRBV11-2 and TRBJ1-5; 9 nucleotides line up with TRBD1. The CDR3 length is 15 residues. Looked up from germline, CDR1 is SGHAT and CDR2 is FQNNGV. Losses at the gene ends were 6 bases for V and 1 base for J; bases not matched to a gene: 4. CDR3 DNA sequence: TGTGCCAGCAGGCCCGACAGGGGGAGCAATCAGCCCCAGCATTTT. Encoded protein: CASRPDRGSNQPQHF.

The V gene is TRBV5-6, the J gene TRBJ1-2, with D unclear. From germline, CDR1 is SGHDT and CDR2 YYEEEE. The CDR3 length is 15 residues. V lost 1 base and J lost 5, with 15 bases in between. Here the CDR3 DNA reads TGTGCCAGCAGCTTGCATGCCCAAGACCTTTATGGCTACACCTTC. Its translation: CASSLHAQDLYGYTF.

In the case of this clone: Within the sample, other DNA sequences also encode this same CDR3. V and J are TRBV27 and TRBJ1-1; no firm D call. Germline V gene lookup returns CDR1 MNHEY and CDR2 SMNVEV (reference sequence). The V end lost 2 bases, the J end lost 4 bases, and 8 bases lay between the germline ends. The CDR3 totals 13 residues. The CDR3 loop reads CASSLRGGTEAFF. CDR3 DNA sequence: TGTGCCAGCAGTTTAAGAGGCGGCACTGAAGCTTTCTTT.

The rearrangement uses TRBV11-2 and TRBJ2-1; D is uncertain. V lost 1 base and J lost 9, with 4 bases in between. Germline lookup yields CDR1 SGHAT and CDR2 FQNNGV. The CDR3 totals 11 residues. In DNA form, the CDR3 reads TGTGCCAGCAGCTTAGCCTTTGAGCAGTTCTTC. Translating gives CASSLAFEQFF.

J is TRBJ1-1 and V is TRBV29-1; D is unresolved. Germline CDR1 is SQVTM and CDR2 is ANQGSEA. V was clipped by 5 bases and J by 0 bases, with 10 bases between them. The CDR3 contains 13 residues. The CDR3 sequence: CSVRPEMNTEAFF. CDR3 bases: TGCAGCGTTAGGCCGGAGATGAACACTGAAGCTTTCTTT.

The chain employs TRBV6-5 and TRBJ1-5, with a weak D call TRBD1 (5 bases). This CDR3 spans 14 amino acids. V shed 7 bases and J shed 1 base, with 11 bases lying between them. Germline-derived CDR1 and CDR2 are MNHEY and SVGAGI. CDR3 in amino acids: CASTGPKSNQPQHF. The CDR3 DNA is TGTGCCAGCACGGGGCCTAAAAGCAATCAGCCCCAGCATTTT.

The V and J genes are TRBV6-5 and TRBJ2-7, with 7 positions matching TRBD1. CDR3 length: 13 residues. CDR1 MNHEY and CDR2 SVGAGI come from the germline V gene. Trimming at V came to 1 base and at J to 10 bases, leaving 7 bases not matched to a gene. The CDR3 spells CASSYFGQASQYF. CDR3 in DNA: TGTGCCAGCAGTTACTTCGGACAGGCTAGTCAGTACTTC.

The chain employs TRBV6-5 and TRBJ1-1; D uncertain. Trimming removed 4 bases from V and 6 bases from J, with 12 bases in between. CDR3 length: 13 amino acids. CDR1 MNHEY and CDR2 SVGAGI come from the germline V gene. CDR3 DNA sequence: TGTGCCAGCAGTTCCCCCGGGAGGGCTGAAGCTTTCTTT. Translating gives CASSSPGRAEAFF.

The rearrangement links TRBV7-2 to TRBJ1-3; D is unresolved. The CDR3 sequence is 16 residues long. Germline CDR1 SGHTA, CDR2 FQGNSA. Trimming removed 5 bases from V and 1 base from J, with 15 bases in between. Here the CDR3 DNA reads TGTGCCAGCAGCCTACAGCCTCCAAAATCTGGAAACACCATATATTTT. It specifies CASSLQPPKSGNTIYF.

This chain joins TRBV2 and TRBJ2-1; the D is unclear. Trimming removed 7 bases at V and 10 bases at J, with 11 bases between. Germline CDR1 is SNHLY and CDR2 is FYNNEI. The CDR3 runs 11 residues. CDR3: CASKVMEEQFF. The CDR3 DNA reads TGTGCCAGCAAGGTCATGGAAGAGCAGTTCTTC.

The J gene is TRBJ2-1, the V gene TRBV30; 9 bases match TRBD1. Germline CDR1 GTSNPN, CDR2 SVGIG (reference sequence). This CDR3 is built from 19 residues. V gave up 1 base and J gave up 0 bases; unmatched junction bases: 13. In DNA form, the CDR3 reads TGTGCCTGGAGTGCTCCCCGGACAGGGGTTTTGAGCTCCTACAATGAGCAGTTCTTC. It translates to CAWSAPRTGVLSSYNEQFF.

The V and J genes are TRBV6-6 and TRBJ1-6; D gene uncertain. V dropped 5 bases and J dropped 8 bases, with 10 bases sitting between them. CDR1 MNHNY and CDR2 SVGAGI come from the germline V gene (reference sequence). CDR3 length: 13 residues. The CDR3 loop reads CASSGELHSPLHF. CDR3 nucleotide sequence: TGTGCCAGCAGTGGGGAACTTCATTCACCCCTCCACTTT.

This chain connects TRBV7-3 to TRBJ2-3; D is unresolved. The germline gives CDR1 SGHTA, CDR2 FQGTGA. CDR3 length: 14 amino acids. V lost 1 base and J lost 3, with 8 bases in between. CDR3 region: CASSLSGKTDTQYF. For the CDR3, the DNA is TGTGCCAGCAGCTTAAGCGGAAAAACAGATACGCAGTATTTT.

The chain couples TRBV11-3 to TRBJ2-3, with TRBD1 matching 9 bases. The length of the CDR3 is 13 residues. V gave up 3 bases and J gave up 9 bases; unmatched junction bases: 4. CDR1 SGHNT and CDR2 YENEEA come from the germline V gene. The CDR3 region is CASSFLGQGTQYF. In DNA form, the CDR3 reads TGTGCCAGCAGCTTTTTGGGACAGGGAACGCAGTATTTT.

This clone has a handful of counts. V and J are TRBV28 and TRBJ1-5; D gene ambiguous. Per germline, CDR1 MDHEN and CDR2 SYDVKM. V lost 3 bases, J lost 6 bases, and 9 bases lay in between. CDR3 size: 13 residues. The CDR3 region is CASSLPEGQPQHF. CDR3 DNA: TGTGCCAGCAGTTTGCCAGAGGGTCAGCCCCAGCATTTT.

V usage is TRBV7-2 and J usage is TRBJ1-1, with a tentative D call TRBD1 (6 bases). The CDR3 is 14 amino acids. V lost 2 bases to trimming and J lost 4 bases, with 11 bases between them. CDR1 and CDR2 (germline): SGHTA, FQGNSA. The CDR3 region has the DNA TGTGCCAGCAGCTTAAGGGGGGGCGTCACTGAAGCTTTCTTT. This gives the protein CASSLRGGVTEAFF.